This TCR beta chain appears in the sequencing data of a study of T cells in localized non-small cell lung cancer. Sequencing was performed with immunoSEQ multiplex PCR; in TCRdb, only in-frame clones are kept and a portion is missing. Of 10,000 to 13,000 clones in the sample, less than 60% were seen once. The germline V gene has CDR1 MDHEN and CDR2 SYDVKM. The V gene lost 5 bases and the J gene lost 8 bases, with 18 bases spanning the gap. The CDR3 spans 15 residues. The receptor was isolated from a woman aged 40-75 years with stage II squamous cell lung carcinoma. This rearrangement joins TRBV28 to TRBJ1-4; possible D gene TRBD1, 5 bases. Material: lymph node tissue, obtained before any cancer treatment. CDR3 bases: TGTGCCAGCAGTCCATCGGCTGGGACGGGGGAAAAACTGTTTTTT. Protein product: CASSPSAGTGEKLFF.